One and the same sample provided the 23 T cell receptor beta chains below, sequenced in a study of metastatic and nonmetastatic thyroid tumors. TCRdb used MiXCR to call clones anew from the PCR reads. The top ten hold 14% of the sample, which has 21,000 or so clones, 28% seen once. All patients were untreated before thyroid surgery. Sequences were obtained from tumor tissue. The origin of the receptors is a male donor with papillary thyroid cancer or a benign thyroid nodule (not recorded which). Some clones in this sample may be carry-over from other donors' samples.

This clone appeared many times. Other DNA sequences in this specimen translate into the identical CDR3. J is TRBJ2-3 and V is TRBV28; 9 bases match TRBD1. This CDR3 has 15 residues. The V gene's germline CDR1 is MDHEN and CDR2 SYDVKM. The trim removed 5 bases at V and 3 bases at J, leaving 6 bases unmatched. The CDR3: CASSPGTGRTDTQYF. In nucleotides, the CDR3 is TGTGCCAGCAGTCCTGGGACAGGGAGGACAGATACGCAGTATTTT. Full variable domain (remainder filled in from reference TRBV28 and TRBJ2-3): DVKVTQSSRYLVKRTGEKVFLECVQDMDHENMFWYRQDPGLGLRLIYFSYDVKMKEKGDIPEGYSVSREKKERFSLILESASTNQTSMYLCASSPGTGRTDTQYFGPGTRLTVL.

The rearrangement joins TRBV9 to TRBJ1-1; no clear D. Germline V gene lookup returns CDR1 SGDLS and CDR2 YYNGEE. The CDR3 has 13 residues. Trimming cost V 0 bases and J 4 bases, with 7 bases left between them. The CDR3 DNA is TGTGCCAGCAGCGTAGGCCAGTTCACTGAAGCTTTCTTT. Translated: CASSVGQFTEAFF.

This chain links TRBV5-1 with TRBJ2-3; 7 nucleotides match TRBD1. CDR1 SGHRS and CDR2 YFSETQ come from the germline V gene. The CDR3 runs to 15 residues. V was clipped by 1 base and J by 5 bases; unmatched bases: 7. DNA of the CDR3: TGCGCCAGCAGCTTGCAAGGGGGCGCGGGAGATACGCAGTATTTT. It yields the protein CASSLQGGAGDTQYF.

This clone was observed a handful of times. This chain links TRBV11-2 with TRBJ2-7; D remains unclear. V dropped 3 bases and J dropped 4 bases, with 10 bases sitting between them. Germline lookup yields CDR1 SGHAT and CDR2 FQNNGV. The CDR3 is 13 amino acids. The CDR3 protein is CASSFETRYEQYF. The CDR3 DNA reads TGTGCCAGCAGCTTCGAGACAAGATACGAGCAGTACTTC.

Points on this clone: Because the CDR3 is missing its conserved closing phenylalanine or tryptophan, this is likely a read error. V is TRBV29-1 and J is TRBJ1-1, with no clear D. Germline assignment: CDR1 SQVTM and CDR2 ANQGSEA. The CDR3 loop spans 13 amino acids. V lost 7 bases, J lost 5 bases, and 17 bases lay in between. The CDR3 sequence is CSAHSGEGTEAFS. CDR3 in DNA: TGCAGCGCTCACAGTGGGGAAGGTACTGAAGCTTTCTCT.

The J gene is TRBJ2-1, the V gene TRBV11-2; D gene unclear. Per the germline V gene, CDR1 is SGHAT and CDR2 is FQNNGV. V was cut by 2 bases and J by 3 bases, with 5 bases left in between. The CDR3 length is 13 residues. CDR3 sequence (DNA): TGTGCCAGCAGCTTACCGGGCTACAATGAGCAGTTCTTC. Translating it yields CASSLPGYNEQFF.

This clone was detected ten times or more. The DNA of the CDR3 is TGTGCCAGCAGGACAACAGGGGCCGGTGAAGCTTTCTTT. The encoded protein is CASRTTGAGEAFF. The chain employs TRBV12-3 or TRBV12-4 and TRBJ1-1, with 7 bases identical to TRBD1. V shed 6 bases, J shed 7 bases, and the junction held 8 bases outside the gene matches. CDR3 length: 13 amino acids.

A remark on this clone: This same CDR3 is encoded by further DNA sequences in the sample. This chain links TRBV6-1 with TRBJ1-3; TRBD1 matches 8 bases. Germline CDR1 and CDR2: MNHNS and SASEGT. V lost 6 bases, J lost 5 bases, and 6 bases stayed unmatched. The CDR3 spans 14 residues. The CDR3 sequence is CASSDGQGRNTIYF. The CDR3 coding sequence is TGTGCCAGCAGCGATGGACAGGGCCGAAACACCATATATTTT.

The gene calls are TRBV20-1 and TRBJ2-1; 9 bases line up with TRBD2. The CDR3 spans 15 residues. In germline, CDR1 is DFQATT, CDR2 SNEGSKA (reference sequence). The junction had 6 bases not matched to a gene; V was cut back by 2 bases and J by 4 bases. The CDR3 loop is CSARPAGGGYNEQFF. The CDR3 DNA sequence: TGCAGTGCTAGACCAGCGGGAGGAGGATACAATGAGCAGTTCTTC.

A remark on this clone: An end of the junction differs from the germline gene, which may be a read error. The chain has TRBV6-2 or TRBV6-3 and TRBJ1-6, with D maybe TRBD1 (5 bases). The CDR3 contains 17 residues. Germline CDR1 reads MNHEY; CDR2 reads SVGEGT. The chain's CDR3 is CSSSPPGGQGNNSPLHF. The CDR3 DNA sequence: TGTTCCAGCAGCCCCCCGGGAGGGCAGGGCAATAATTCACCCCTCCACTTT.

Here the CDR3 DNA reads TGTGCCAGCAGGTACGTGGATGAGCAGTTCTTC. Its protein is CASRYVDEQFF. The chain has TRBV11-3 and TRBJ2-1; D gene ambiguous. V lost 6 bases to trimming and J lost 8 bases, with 8 bases between them. From germline, CDR1 is SGHNT and CDR2 YENEEA. This CDR3 has 11 residues. Together with reference TRBV11-3 and TRBJ2-1, the CDR3 gives the full variable domain: EAGVVQSPRYKIIEKKQPVAFWCNPISGHNTLYWYLQNLGQGPELLIRYENEEAVDDSQLPKDRFSAERLKGVDSTLKIQPAELGDSAVYLCASRYVDEQFFGPGTRLTVL.

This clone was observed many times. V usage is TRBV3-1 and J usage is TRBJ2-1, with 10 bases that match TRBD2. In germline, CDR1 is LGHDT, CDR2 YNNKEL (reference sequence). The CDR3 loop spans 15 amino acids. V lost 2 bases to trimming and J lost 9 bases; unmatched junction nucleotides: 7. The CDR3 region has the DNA TGTGCCAGCAGCCAACAGAGCGGGAGGGGCGGTGAGCAGTTCTTC. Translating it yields CASSQQSGRGGEQFF.

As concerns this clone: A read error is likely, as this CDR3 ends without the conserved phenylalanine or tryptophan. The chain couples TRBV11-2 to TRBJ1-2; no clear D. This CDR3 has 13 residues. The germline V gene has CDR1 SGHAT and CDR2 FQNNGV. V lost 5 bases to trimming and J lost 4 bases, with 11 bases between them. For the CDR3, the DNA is TGTGCCAGCAGCCCCCTGGCGACCTATGGCTACACCCTC. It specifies CASSPLATYGYTL.

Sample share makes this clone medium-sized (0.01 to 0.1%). The CDR3 coding sequence is TGTGCCAGCAGTTTTGCTAGCGGGGGCAATGAGCAGTTCTTC. It yields the protein CASSFASGGNEQFF. The chain couples TRBV27 to TRBJ2-1, with 10 nucleotides matching TRBD2. Germline-derived CDR1 and CDR2 are MNHEY and SMNVEV (reference sequence). The CDR3 runs to 14 residues. Losses at the gene ends were 3 bases for V and 6 bases for J; bases not matched to a gene: 2.

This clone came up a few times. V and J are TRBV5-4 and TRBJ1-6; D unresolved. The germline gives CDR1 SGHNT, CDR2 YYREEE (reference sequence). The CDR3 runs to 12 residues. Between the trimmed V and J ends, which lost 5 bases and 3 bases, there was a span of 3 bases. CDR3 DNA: TGTGCCAGCAGTAACTATAATTCACCCCTCCACTTT. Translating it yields CASSNYNSPLHF.

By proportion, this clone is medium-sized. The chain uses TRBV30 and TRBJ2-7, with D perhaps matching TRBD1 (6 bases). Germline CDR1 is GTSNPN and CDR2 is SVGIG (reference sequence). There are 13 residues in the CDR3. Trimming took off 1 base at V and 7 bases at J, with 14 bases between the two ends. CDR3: CAWSALQGQEQYF. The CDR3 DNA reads TGTGCCTGGAGTGCCTTACAGGGCCAGGAGCAGTACTTC.

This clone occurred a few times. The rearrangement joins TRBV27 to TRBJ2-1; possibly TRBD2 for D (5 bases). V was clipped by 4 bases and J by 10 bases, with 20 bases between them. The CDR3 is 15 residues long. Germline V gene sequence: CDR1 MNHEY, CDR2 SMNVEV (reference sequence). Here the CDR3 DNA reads TGTGCCAGCAGTTCCCCGTTACTAGAGTTTCGGGAGCAGTTCTTC. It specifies CASSSPLLEFREQFF.

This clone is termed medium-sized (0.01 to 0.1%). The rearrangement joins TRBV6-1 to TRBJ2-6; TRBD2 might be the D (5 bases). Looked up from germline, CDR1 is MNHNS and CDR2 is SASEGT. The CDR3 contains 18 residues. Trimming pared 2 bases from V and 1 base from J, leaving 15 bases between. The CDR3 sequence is CASSEPGGGLSGANVLTF. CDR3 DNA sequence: TGTGCCAGCAGTGAACCTGGCGGTGGACTGTCTGGGGCCAACGTCCTGACTTTC.

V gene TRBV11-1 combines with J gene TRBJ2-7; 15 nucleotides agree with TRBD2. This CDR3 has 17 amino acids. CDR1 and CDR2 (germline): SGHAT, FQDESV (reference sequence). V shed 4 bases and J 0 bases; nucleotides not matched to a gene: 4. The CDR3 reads CASSSGLAGGHSYEQYF. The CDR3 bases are TGTGCCAGCAGCTCGGGACTAGCGGGGGGCCACTCCTACGAGCAGTACTTC. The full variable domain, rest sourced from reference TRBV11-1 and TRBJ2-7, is EAEVAQSPRYKITEKSQAVAFWCDPISGHATLYWYRQILGQGPELLVQFQDESVVDDSQLPKDRFSAERLKGVDSTLKIQPAELGDSAMYLCASSSGLAGGHSYEQYFGPGTRLTVT.

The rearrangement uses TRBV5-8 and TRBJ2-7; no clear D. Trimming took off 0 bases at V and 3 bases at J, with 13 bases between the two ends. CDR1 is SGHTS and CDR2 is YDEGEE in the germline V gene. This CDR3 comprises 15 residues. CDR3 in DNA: TGTGCCAGCAGCTTGGGGAGAGACTTCTTCTACGAGCAGTACTTC. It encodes CASSLGRDFFYEQYF.

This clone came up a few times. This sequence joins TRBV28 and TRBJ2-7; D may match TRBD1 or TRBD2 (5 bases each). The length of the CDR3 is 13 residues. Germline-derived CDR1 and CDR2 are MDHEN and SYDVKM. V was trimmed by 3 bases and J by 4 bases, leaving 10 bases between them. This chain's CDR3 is CASSLGDPYEQYF. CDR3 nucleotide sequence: TGTGCCAGCAGTTTGGGGGACCCATACGAGCAGTACTTC.

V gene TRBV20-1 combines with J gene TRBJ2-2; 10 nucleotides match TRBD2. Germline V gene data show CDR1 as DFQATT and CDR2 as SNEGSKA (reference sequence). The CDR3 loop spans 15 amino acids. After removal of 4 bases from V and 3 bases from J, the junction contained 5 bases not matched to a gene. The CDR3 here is CSAILAGADTGELFF. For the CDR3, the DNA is TGCAGTGCTATCCTAGCGGGGGCCGACACCGGGGAGCTGTTTTTT.

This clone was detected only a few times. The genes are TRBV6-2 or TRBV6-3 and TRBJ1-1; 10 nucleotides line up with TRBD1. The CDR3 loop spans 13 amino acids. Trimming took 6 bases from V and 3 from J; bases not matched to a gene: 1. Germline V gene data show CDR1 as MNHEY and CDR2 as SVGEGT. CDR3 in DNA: TGTGCCAGCAGCGGACAGGGGGACACTGAAGCTTTCTTT. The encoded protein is CASSGQGDTEAFF.